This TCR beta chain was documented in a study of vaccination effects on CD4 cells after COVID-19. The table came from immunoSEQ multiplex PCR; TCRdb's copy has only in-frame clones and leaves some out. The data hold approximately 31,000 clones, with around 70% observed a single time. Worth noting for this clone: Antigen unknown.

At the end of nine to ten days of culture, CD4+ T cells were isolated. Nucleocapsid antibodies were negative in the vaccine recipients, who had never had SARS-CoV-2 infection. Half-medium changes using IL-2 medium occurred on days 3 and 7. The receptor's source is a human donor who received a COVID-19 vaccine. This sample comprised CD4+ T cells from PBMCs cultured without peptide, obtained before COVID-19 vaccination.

The CDR3 region is CASNAGTAPDTQYF. Here the CDR3 DNA reads TGTGCCAGCAATGCCGGGACTGCCCCGGATACGCAGTATTTT. The chain recombines TRBV9 with TRBJ2-3; D possibly corresponds to TRBD2 (6 bases). The CDR3 has 14 amino acids. Germline assignment: CDR1 SGDLS and CDR2 YYNGEE. Between the trimmed V and J ends, which lost 6 bases and 6 bases, there was a span of 17 bases.